The 29 T cell receptor beta chains below come from one sample, sequenced in a study of T cells in Graves' hyperthyroidism and ophthalmopathy. Regions amplified from RNA transcripts were the TCR beta CDR3 regions. The TCR CDR3 was amplified in a first-round RT-PCR using the HTBI primer set. In TCRdb, the multiplex PCR reads were re-called with MiXCR into one record per CDR3 protein. This repertoire shows about 180,000 distinct CDR3 sequences, 15% to 20% found once; its top ten account for under 35%. The sequencing sample was made of blood. These receptors all come from a woman aged 50 to 60 with Graves' hyperthyroidism.

This clonotype turned up a few times. The V gene is TRBV6-2 or TRBV6-3, the J gene TRBJ1-3; no clear D. CDR1 is MNHEY and CDR2 is SVGEGT in the germline V gene. Trimming removed 6 bases at V and 0 bases at J, with 9 bases between. The CDR3 is 14 residues long. Here the CDR3 reads CASSRTISGNTIYF. The DNA of the CDR3 is TGTGCCAGCAGCAGAACAATCTCTGGAAACACCATATATTTT.

This clonotype came up many times. V and J are TRBV19 and TRBJ1-5; maybe TRBD1 (5 bases). V lost 8 bases and J lost 2, with 7 bases in between. This CDR3 has 12 residues. CDR1 is LNHDA and CDR2 is SQIVND in the germline V gene (reference sequence). The CDR3 is CASLGGNQPQHF. In DNA, the CDR3 is TGTGCCAGTTTAGGGGGCAATCAGCCCCAGCATTTT.

This clonotype was picked up a small number of times. The chain has TRBV18 and TRBJ1-4; TRBD1 matches at 9 bases. J was trimmed by 7 bases and V by 3 bases; bases with no gene match: 9. CDR1 is KGHSH, CDR2 LQKENI, per germline. The CDR3 length is 16 residues. The CDR3 nucleotides are TGTGCCAGCTCACCGGAAACAGGGGGCGCAAGTGAAAAACTGTTTTTT. It encodes CASSPETGGASEKLFF.

This clonotype was seen many times. The J gene is TRBJ2-6, the V gene TRBV27; 8 bases map to TRBD2. The J segment lost 0 bases and the V segment lost 3 bases, leaving 10 bases of the junction unmatched. This CDR3 has 19 amino acids. From germline, CDR1 is MNHEY and CDR2 SMNVEV (reference sequence). CDR3: CASSLRGEQARSGANVLTF. The CDR3 coding sequence is TGTGCCAGCAGTTTGCGGGGGGAACAGGCCCGCTCTGGGGCCAACGTCCTGACTTTC.

Many counts were recorded for this clonotype. This sequence joins TRBV7-8 and TRBJ1-2; D perhaps matches TRBD1 (5 bases). The CDR3 runs 15 residues. Germline values: CDR1 SGHVS, CDR2 FQNEAQ. Trimming left V 1 base short and J 4 bases short, with 13 bases between. In nucleotides, the CDR3 is TGTGCCAGCAGCTTAGGACAGAAACGGGGCTATGGCTACACCTTC. Translated: CASSLGQKRGYGYTF.

At least ten counts were recorded for this clonotype. This CDR3 reads CATSISQGLVSMNTEAFF. DNA for the CDR3: TGTGCCACCAGCATTTCCCAGGGGTTAGTCTCTATGAACACTGAAGCTTTCTTT. The gene calls are TRBV15 and TRBJ1-1; possibly TRBD1 for D (6 bases). Germline lookup yields CDR1 LNHNV and CDR2 YYDKDF (reference sequence). V lost 4 bases and J 0 bases, leaving 21 bases between the germline ends. The CDR3 is 18 amino acids.

The CDR3 loop is CAISEPSGRRPSTDTQYF. The CDR3 DNA reads TGTGCCATCAGTGAGCCTAGCGGGAGGCGCCCTAGCACAGATACGCAGTATTTT. V gene TRBV10-3 combines with J gene TRBJ2-3; 11 positions agree with TRBD2. V lost 2 bases to trimming and J lost 0 bases; unmatched junction nucleotides: 7. This CDR3 comprises 18 residues. Germline-derived CDR1 and CDR2 are ENHRY and SYGVKD.

Many counts were recorded for this clonotype. The J gene is TRBJ2-7, the V gene TRBV28; D uncertain. Trimming removed 1 base at V and 6 bases at J, with 4 bases between. This CDR3 has 11 residues. Germline CDR1 is MDHEN and CDR2 is SYDVKM. CDR3 sequence (DNA): TGTGCCAGCAGTTTATACACCGAGCAGTACTTC. The encoded protein is CASSLYTEQYF.

This clonotype was detected ten times or more. The chain has TRBV18 and TRBJ2-3; no definite D call. Germline CDR1 KGHSH, CDR2 LQKENI. V gave up 0 bases and J gave up 6 bases, with 10 bases separating them. This CDR3 contains 14 residues. CDR3 residues: CASSPPVISDTQYF. The CDR3 nucleotides are TGTGCCAGCTCACCACCGGTAATCTCGGATACGCAGTATTTT.

This chain uses TRBV7-9 with TRBJ1-1, with D possibly matching TRBD1 (5 bases). CDR3 length equals 17 residues. Between the trimmed V and J ends, which lost 5 bases and 0 bases, there was a span of 19 bases. CDR1 is SEHNR, CDR2 FQNEAQ, per germline (reference sequence). As DNA, the CDR3 is TGTGCCAGCAGCCCCAGCCTGGGGGGGGTCATGAACACTGAAGCTTTCTTT. It yields the protein CASSPSLGGVMNTEAFF.

The chain carries TRBV2 and TRBJ1-3, with D perhaps matching TRBD1 (6 bases). Trimming removed 2 bases from V and 0 bases from J, with 20 bases in between. Germline V gene data show CDR1 as SNHLY and CDR2 as FYNNEI. The length of the CDR3 is 19 residues. The CDR3 sequence is CASSEPPRTALSSGNTIYF. CDR3 sequence (DNA): TGTGCCAGCAGTGAACCTCCCCGGACAGCACTCTCCTCTGGAAACACCATATATTTT.

This clonotype showed up many times. The rearrangement links TRBV7-2 to TRBJ2-7; TRBD1 might be the D (5 bases). The germline CDR1 and CDR2 sequences are SGHTA and FQGNSA. The CDR3 is 14 amino acids. Trimming cost V 1 base and J 3 bases, with 10 bases left between them. The CDR3 DNA reads as TGTGCCAGCAGCTTAGTGAGGACACTCTACGAGCAGTACTTC. This translates into CASSLVRTLYEQYF. The whole variable domain, filled in from reference TRBV7-2 and TRBJ2-7, reads GAGVSQSPSNKVTEKGKDVELRCDPISGHTALYWYRQSLGQGLEFLIYFQGNSAPDKSGLPSDRFSAERTGGSVSTLTIQRTQQEDSAVYLCASSLVRTLYEQYFGPGTRLTVT.

This rearrangement joins TRBV5-1 to TRBJ2-2, with 8 bases that match TRBD2. With 0 bases clipped from V and 3 bases from J, the junction kept 10 bases outside the gene matches. This CDR3 comprises 18 residues. Germline V CDR1 and CDR2: SGHRS, YFSETQ. CDR3 region: CASSLAGGSAGDTGELFF. As DNA, the CDR3 is TGCGCCAGCAGCTTGGCGGGCGGGTCAGCGGGGGACACCGGGGAGCTGTTTTTT.

This clonotype was seen ten or more times. The chain is built from TRBV7-9 and TRBJ2-3, with D tentatively TRBD2 (7 bases). V was clipped by 7 bases and J by 0 bases, with 26 bases between them. CDR1 and CDR2 (germline): SEHNR, FQNEAQ (reference sequence). This CDR3 is built from 19 residues. CDR3 coding DNA: TGTGCCAGCAACCGTAGGGGGGGCCTCACCCCTGCTAGCACAGATACGCAGTATTTT. This encodes CASNRRGGLTPASTDTQYF.

This clonotype was recorded many times. The V gene is TRBV2, the J gene TRBJ2-1; TRBD2 is a possible D gene (7 bases). CDR1 and CDR2 from the germline V gene are SNHLY and FYNNEI. The CDR3 spans 15 residues. Deletions cut 1 base from V and 4 bases from J, with 11 bases between. CDR3 protein: CASSEGGGGYNEQFF. The CDR3 nucleotides are TGTGCCAGCAGTGAAGGAGGGGGGGGTTACAATGAGCAGTTCTTC.

The chain links TRBV4-2 to TRBJ1-1; D may be TRBD1 (6 bases). This CDR3 spans 14 amino acids. CDR1 LGHNA and CDR2 YNFKEQ come from the germline V gene. V was clipped by 3 bases and J by 12 bases, with 20 bases between them. The chain's CDR3 is CASSQLKRGGETFF. Written as DNA, the CDR3 is TGTGCCAGCAGCCAGTTAAAGAGGGGGGGCGAAACTTTCTTT.

Of note for this clonotype: A read error may explain this, as a much larger clone is one base away. The genes are TRBV3-1 and TRBJ2-1; a possible D gene is TRBD1 (6 bases). The CDR3 covers 16 residues. CDR1 is LGHDT, CDR2 YNNKEL, per germline (reference sequence). Here the CDR3 DNA reads TGTGCCAACAGCCTCACAGGGAAACCCTCCTACAATGAGCAGTTCTTC. It is translated as CANSLTGKPSYNEQFF.

This clonotype came up many times. This sequence joins TRBV7-6 and TRBJ1-3; D gene uncertain. In germline, CDR1 is SGHVS, CDR2 FNYEAQ. The V end was cut by 1 base, the J end by 5 bases, with 12 bases between. The CDR3 runs 15 residues. The DNA of the CDR3 is TGTGCCAGCAGCTTAGACGTACAGCCCCGAAACACCATATATTTT. Translating it yields CASSLDVQPRNTIYF.

This clonotype was counted ten times or more. The J gene is TRBJ2-5, the V gene TRBV11-2; D is ambiguous. V was shortened by 1 base and J by 7 bases, with 4 bases between the two germline ends. The CDR3 length is 11 residues. CDR1 is SGHAT, CDR2 FQNNGV, per germline. CDR3: CASSLVGTQYF. CDR3 nucleotides: TGTGCCAGCAGCTTAGTCGGGACCCAGTACTTC.

For the CDR3, the DNA is TGTGCCAGCAGTCCGACCGGGACTAGCGGGAGATTGGGTGAGCAGTTCTTC. It encodes CASSPTGTSGRLGEQFF. This chain connects TRBV28 to TRBJ2-1, with 14 bases that match TRBD2. The CDR3 totals 17 residues. Germline loops: CDR1 MDHEN, CDR2 SYDVKM. V shed 5 bases, J shed 9 bases, and the junction held 12 bases outside the gene matches.

This clonotype occurred many times. The chain recombines TRBV6-2 or TRBV6-3 with TRBJ2-5; no definite D call. Between the trimmed V and J ends, which lost 4 bases and 5 bases, there was a span of 17 bases. The CDR3 is 15 residues long. In germline, CDR1 is MNHEY, CDR2 SVGEGT. Written as DNA, the CDR3 is TGTGCCAGCAGTTTCAACCTAGGTATCGGTGAGACCCAGTACTTC. Amino acids: CASSFNLGIGETQYF.

This chain joins TRBV5-6 and TRBJ2-7; D remains ambiguous. Looked up from germline, CDR1 is SGHDT and CDR2 is YYEEEE. The CDR3 extends over 14 amino acids. V was cut by 0 bases and J by 0 bases, with 7 bases left in between. DNA for the CDR3: TGTGCCAGCAGCTTGGGGGGTACCTCCTACGAGCAGTACTTC. This encodes CASSLGGTSYEQYF.

This clonotype has at least ten counts. The V call is TRBV7-9, the J call TRBJ1-1; D is possibly TRBD1 (5 bases). Germline lookup yields CDR1 SEHNR and CDR2 FQNEAQ (reference sequence). The CDR3 covers 15 residues. V lost 4 bases to trimming and J lost 0 bases, with 12 bases between them. This chain's CDR3 is CASSSLTVMNTEAFF. CDR3 in DNA: TGTGCCAGCAGCTCACTGACAGTGATGAACACTGAAGCTTTCTTT.

As to this clonotype: A read error may explain this, as a much larger clone is one base away. The chain employs TRBV5-6 and TRBJ2-3; 8 bases match TRBD1. Germline-derived CDR1 and CDR2 are SGHDT and YYEEEE. The CDR3 sequence is 15 residues long. The chain's CDR3 is CVSSQGTGPTDTQYF. DNA for the CDR3: TGTGTCAGCAGCCAAGGGACAGGACCCACAGATACGCAGTATTTT.

This clonotype was detected many times. The chain combines TRBV19 with TRBJ1-5; D is possibly TRBD1 (6 bases). The CDR3 runs 13 residues. CDR1 is LNHDA and CDR2 is SQIVND in the germline V gene (reference sequence). V shed 6 bases and J shed 5 bases, with 11 bases lying between them. The CDR3 loop reads CASSRGADQPQHF. CDR3 in DNA: TGTGCCAGTAGCCGGGGGGCCGATCAGCCCCAGCATTTT.

This clonotype was recorded a few times. V usage is TRBV20-1 and J usage is TRBJ1-6; TRBD1 matches at 9 bases. Germline V gene lookup returns CDR1 DFQATT and CDR2 SNEGSKA (reference sequence). With V trimmed by 6 bases and J by 5 bases, 14 bases remained unmatched. This CDR3 region has 17 residues. The CDR3 nucleotides are TGCAGTGCCCGCCGTGGGACAGGGTATGGGGATAATTCACCCCTCCACTTT. Its translation: CSARRGTGYGDNSPLHF.

The sample holds many counts of this clonotype. The J gene is TRBJ2-5, the V gene TRBV7-2; possibly TRBD1 or TRBD2 for D (5 bases each). CDR3 length: 16 residues. Trimming stripped 1 base from V and 3 bases from J, with 15 bases between. CDR1 is SGHTA, CDR2 FQGNSA, per germline. CDR3 in amino acids: CASSLGWGIGKETQYF. The CDR3 DNA reads TGTGCCAGCAGCTTAGGCTGGGGGATTGGGAAAGAGACCCAGTACTTC.

This clonotype was found many times. This rearrangement joins TRBV7-3 to TRBJ2-3, with no clear D. Trimming pared 4 bases from V and 0 bases from J, leaving 11 bases between. The CDR3 length is 15 residues. The germline V gene has CDR1 SGHTA and CDR2 FQGTGA. The CDR3 region has the DNA TGTGCCAGCAGCTCGGACGGCCATAGCACAGATACGCAGTATTTT. Amino acid sequence: CASSSDGHSTDTQYF.

This clonotype occurred many times. V and J are TRBV28 and TRBJ1-2; no definite D call. This CDR3 comprises 13 residues. The V end lost 6 bases, the J end lost 4 bases, and 12 bases lay between the germline ends. Germline V gene data show CDR1 as MDHEN and CDR2 as SYDVKM. The CDR3 coding sequence is TGTGCCAGCAGCGTCGACATCGGCTATGGCTACACCTTC. This sequence encodes CASSVDIGYGYTF.